The rows below give T cell receptor beta chains drawn from one sample of a study of long-term antiretroviral therapy in people with HIV. Sequencing used immunoSEQ multiplex PCR; TCRdb keeps in-frame clones, though not all of them. Of fewer than 35,000 clones listed, roughly 85% are singletons. The starting material was unsorted PBMCs, obtained about 3.5 years after starting antiretroviral therapy. These receptors came from a man younger than 30 with HIV. Both conserved end residues are part of each CDR3. D genes are given only for firm matches. Clone size is stated in some rows and not others, as once, few, many or a class when expanded.

TRBJ1-4 - few TRBV5-4 TGTGCCAGCAGCCAGGGCGGGAAACTGTTTTTT CASSQGGKLFF
TRBJ2-7 TRBD1 - TRBV27 TGTGCCAGCGGAGCAGGGGGCTCCTACGAGCAGTACTTC CASGAGGSYEQYF
TRBJ2-2 - - TRBV5-1 TGCGCCAGCAGCCCCCGCCCCGGCGGGGAGTTGACCGGGGAGCTGTTTTTT CASSPRPGGELTGELFF
TRBJ2-1 TRBD1 - TRBV7-9 TGTGCCAGCAGCTTAGCCGGGACAGGCTCCTACAATGAGCAGTTCTTC CASSLAGTGSYNEQFF
TRBJ1-2 - - TRBV6-6 TGTGCCAGCAGTTTGAACAACAGGGCAACCTATGGCTACACCTTC CASSLNNRATYGYTF
TRBJ1-5 - - TRBV6-6 TGTGCCAGCACCCAGACAAGCGGGCAGCCCCAGCATTTT CASTQTSGQPQHF
TRBJ2-1 - - TRBV12-5 TGTGCTAGTGGTTTGCGGGGTTTCGATGAGCAGTTCTTC CASGLRGFDEQFF
TRBJ1-1 - - TRBV18 TGTGCCAGCTCATCGACGGATATATATAGGGCGCAAAACACTGAAGCTTTCTTT CASSSTDIYRAQNTEAFF
TRBJ2-5 TRBD2 - TRBV6-6 TGTGCCAGCAGGTCGGGACTAGCTCAAGAGACCCAGTACTTC CASRSGLAQETQYF
TRBJ1-1 - - TRBV5-1 TGCGCCAGCAGCTTGGGGTCGGGGGGCACTGAAGCTTTCTTT CASSLGSGGTEAFF
TRBJ1-4 TRBD1 few TRBV4-2 TGTGCCAGCAGCCTAGAGGACAGGGCCTCCGAAAAACTGTTTTTT CASSLEDRASEKLFF
TRBJ1-1 - - TRBV4-1 TGCGCCAGCAGCCAAAAAGCGCAGGGGAAGAACACTGAAGCTTTCTTT CASSQKAQGKNTEAFF
TRBJ2-7 TRBD1 - TRBV5-4 TGTGCCAGCAGCTTCGGGACAGGGGGCATCTACGAGCAGTACTTC CASSFGTGGIYEQYF